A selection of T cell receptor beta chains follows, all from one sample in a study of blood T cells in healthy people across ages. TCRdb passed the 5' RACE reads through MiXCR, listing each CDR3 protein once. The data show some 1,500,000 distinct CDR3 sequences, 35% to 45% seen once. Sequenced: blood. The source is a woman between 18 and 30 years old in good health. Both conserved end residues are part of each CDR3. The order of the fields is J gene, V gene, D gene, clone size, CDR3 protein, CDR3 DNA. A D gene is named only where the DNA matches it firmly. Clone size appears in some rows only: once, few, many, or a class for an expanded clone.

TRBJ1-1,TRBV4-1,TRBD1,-,CASSQDVGTGITEAFF,TGCGCCAGCAGCCAAGATGTTGGGACAGGGATCACTGAAGCTTTCTTT
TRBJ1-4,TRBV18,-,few,CASSPSARAVEKLFF,TGTGCCAGCTCACCGTCTGCCAGGGCAGTCGAAAAACTGTTTTTT
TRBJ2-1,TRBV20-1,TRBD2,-,CSARGLAGGSSYKEQFF,TGCAGTGCTAGAGGCCTAGCGGGGGGAAGCTCCTACAAGGAGCAGTTCTTC
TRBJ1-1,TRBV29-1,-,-,CSASQGEAFF,TGCAGCGCATCCCAGGGGGAAGCTTTCTTT
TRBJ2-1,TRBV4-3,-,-,CASSLSGTYYNEQFF,TGCGCCAGCAGCCTATCCGGGACATATTACAATGAGCAGTTCTTC
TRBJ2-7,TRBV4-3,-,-,CASSQDMYRASEQYF,TGCGCCAGCAGCCAAGACATGTACAGGGCAAGCGAGCAGTACTTC
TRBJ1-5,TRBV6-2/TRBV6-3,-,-,CASSGPYGGVQPQHF,TGTGCCAGCAGTGGGCCTTACGGTGGGGTTCAGCCCCAGCATTTT
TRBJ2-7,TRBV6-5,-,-,CASSFLRNGYEQYF,TGTGCCAGCAGTTTCCTCAGGAATGGCTACGAGCAGTACTTC
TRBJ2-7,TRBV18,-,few,CASSPGVGVSYEQYF,TGTGCCAGCTCACCAGGGGTGGGCGTCTCCTACGAGCAGTACTTC
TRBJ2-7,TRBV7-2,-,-,CASSSGGRVSYEQYF,TGTGCCAGCAGCTCCGGGGGGCGGGTTTCCTACGAGCAGTACTTC
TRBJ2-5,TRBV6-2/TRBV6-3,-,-,CASSWTANIQETQYF,TGTGCCAGCAGTTGGACAGCGAATATCCAAGAGACCCAGTACTTC
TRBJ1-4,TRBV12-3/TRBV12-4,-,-,CASSPTGRTTNEKLFF,TGTGCCAGCAGTCCTACCGGCCGTACAACTAATGAAAAACTGTTTTTT
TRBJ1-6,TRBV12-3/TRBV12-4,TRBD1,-,CASIGTGGINSPLHF,TGTGCCAGCATTGGGACAGGGGGAATTAATTCACCCCTCCACTTT
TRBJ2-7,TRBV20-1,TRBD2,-,CSARQVRTSGIYEQYF,TGCAGTGCTAGACAGGTACGGACTAGCGGGATCTACGAGCAGTACTTC
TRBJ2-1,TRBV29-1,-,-,CSVAGLSYNEQFF,TGCAGCGTTGCAGGGCTCTCCTACAATGAGCAGTTCTTC
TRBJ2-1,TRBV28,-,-,CASSSTVDYYNEQFF,TGTGCCAGCAGTTCGACAGTCGACTACTACAATGAGCAGTTCTTC
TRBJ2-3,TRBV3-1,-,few,CASSQTSAAQYF,TGTGCCAGCAGCCAAACTAGTGCTGCGCAGTATTTT
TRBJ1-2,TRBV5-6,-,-,CASSYSTGMIYGYTF,TGTGCCAGCAGCTATTCTACAGGGATGATCTATGGCTACACCTTC
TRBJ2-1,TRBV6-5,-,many,CAVQVYNEQFF,TGTGCCGTCCAGGTTTACAATGAGCAGTTCTTC
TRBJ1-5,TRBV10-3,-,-,CAISGHDQPQHF,TGTGCCATCAGCGGACACGATCAGCCCCAGCATTTT
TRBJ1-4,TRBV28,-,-,CASSLFTREQREDEKLFF,TGTGCCAGCAGTTTATTCACCCGTGAGCAAAGGGAAGACGAAAAACTGTTTTTT
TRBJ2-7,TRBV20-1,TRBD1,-,CSARGTGGNYEQYF,TGCAGTGCTAGAGGGACAGGGGGCAACTACGAGCAGTACTTC
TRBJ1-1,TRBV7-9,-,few,CASSHRANTEAFF,TGTGCCAGCAGCCACAGGGCGAACACTGAAGCTTTCTTT
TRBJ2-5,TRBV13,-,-,CASSFWGGDQETQYF,TGTGCCAGCAGCTTTTGGGGGGGCGACCAAGAGACCCAGTACTTC
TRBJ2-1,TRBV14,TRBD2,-,CASSALAGVSNEQFF,TGTGCCAGCAGCGCCCTAGCGGGAGTGAGTAATGAGCAGTTCTTC
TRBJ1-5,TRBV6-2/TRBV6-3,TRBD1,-,CASSYSSESVHRGEQPQHF,TGTGCCAGCAGTTACTCGAGTGAATCAGTCCACAGGGGTGAACAGCCCCAGCATTTT
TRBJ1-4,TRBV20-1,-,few,CSARDQGGLSEKLFF,TGCAGTGCTAGAGATCAAGGGGGGTTGAGTGAAAAACTGTTTTTT
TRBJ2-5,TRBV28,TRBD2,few,CASSLSGLGQETQYF,TGTGCCAGCAGTTTATCGGGACTAGGACAAGAGACCCAGTACTTC
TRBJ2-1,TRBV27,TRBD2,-,CASSLSPSGVNNEQFF,TGTGCCAGCAGTTTATCGCCTAGCGGGGTAAACAATGAGCAGTTCTTC
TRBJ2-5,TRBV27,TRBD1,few,CASSPDRGDKETQYF,TGTGCCAGCAGCCCCGACAGGGGGGATAAAGAGACCCAGTACTTC
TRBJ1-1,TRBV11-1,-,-,CASTFGGSEAFF,TGTGCCAGCACCTTCGGGGGCTCTGAAGCTTTCTTT
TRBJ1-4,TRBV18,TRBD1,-,CASSSPGTGNEKLFF,TGTGCCAGCTCATCCCCCGGGACAGGGAACGAAAAACTGTTTTTT
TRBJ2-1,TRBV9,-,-,CASSVVGNSYNKQFF,TGTGCCAGCAGCGTGGTGGGGAACTCCTACAATAAGCAGTTCTTC
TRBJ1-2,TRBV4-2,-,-,CASSQEASVINYGYTF,TGTGCCAGCAGCCAAGAGGCTTCAGTGATTAACTATGGCTACACCTTC
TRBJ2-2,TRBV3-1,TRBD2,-,CASSQGTTWVGELFF,TGTGCCAGCAGCCAGGGGACTACCTGGGTCGGGGAGCTGTTTTTT
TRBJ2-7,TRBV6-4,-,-,CASSDAGAYNEQYF,TGTGCCAGCAGTGATGCGGGGGCCTACAATGAGCAGTACTTC
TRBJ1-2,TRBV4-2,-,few,CASSQALANYGYTF,TGTGCCAGCAGCCAAGCGTTAGCTAACTATGGCTACACCTTC
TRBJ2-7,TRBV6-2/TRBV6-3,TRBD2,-,CASRPIRLALSYEQYF,TGTGCCAGCAGACCCATCAGACTAGCGCTTTCCTACGAGCAGTACTTC
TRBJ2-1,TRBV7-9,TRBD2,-,CASSLSRGLGRNEQFF,TGTGCCAGCAGCTTATCTAGGGGACTAGGGAGAAATGAGCAGTTCTTC
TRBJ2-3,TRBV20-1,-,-,CSAPPRGRGTDTQYF,TGCAGTGCTCCTCCGCGGGGGCGAGGCACAGATACGCAGTATTTT